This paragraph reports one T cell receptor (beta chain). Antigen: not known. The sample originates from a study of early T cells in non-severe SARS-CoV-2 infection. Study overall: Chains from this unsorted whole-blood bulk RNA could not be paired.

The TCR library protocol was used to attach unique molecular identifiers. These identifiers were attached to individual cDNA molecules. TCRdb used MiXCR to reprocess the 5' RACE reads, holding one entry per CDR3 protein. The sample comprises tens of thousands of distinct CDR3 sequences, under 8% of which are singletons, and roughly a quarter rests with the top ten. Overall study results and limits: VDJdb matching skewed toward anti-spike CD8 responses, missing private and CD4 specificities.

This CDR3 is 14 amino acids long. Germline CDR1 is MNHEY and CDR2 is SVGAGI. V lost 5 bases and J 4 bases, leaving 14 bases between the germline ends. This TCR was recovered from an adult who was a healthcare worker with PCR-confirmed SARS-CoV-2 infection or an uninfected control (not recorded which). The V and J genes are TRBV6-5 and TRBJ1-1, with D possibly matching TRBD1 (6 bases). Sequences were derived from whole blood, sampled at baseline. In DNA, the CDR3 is TGTGCCAGCAGTCAACAGGGATGGGGCACTGAAGCTTTCTTT. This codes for CASSQQGWGTEAFF.